Below, 8 T cell receptor beta chains from the same sample are listed, as sequenced in a study of memory CD4+ T cells and cytomegalovirus serostatus. Single viable CD3+CD4+CD8-CD45RO+ cells were sorted as the memory CD4+ T cells. The repertoire was sequenced with immunoSEQ multiplex PCR; TCRdb's copy has only in-frame clones and lacks some. The sample gives about 61,000 clones, over 70% of which show up once; 0.5% to 0.6% is in the top ten. The sequenced sample was memory CD4+ T cells from blood. The receptor set was obtained from an adult in good health and CMV-seronegative. Some clones in this sample may be carry-over from other donors' samples.

This clone was recorded a few times. This rearrangement joins TRBV19 to TRBJ1-1; D may be TRBD1 (5 bases). Germline V gives CDR1 LNHDA, CDR2 SQIVND (reference sequence). V was pared by 3 bases and J by 4 bases, with 9 bases between. This CDR3 contains 13 residues. CDR3 sequence: CASSMVGGTEAFF. The CDR3 DNA is TGTGCCAGTAGTATGGTTGGGGGCACTGAAGCTTTCTTT.

This clone has a single count. The chain carries TRBV30 and TRBJ2-2; D is ambiguous. Germline V lookup: CDR1 GTSNPN, CDR2 SVGIG (reference sequence). The CDR3 contains 14 residues. Trimming took off 6 bases at V and 2 bases at J, with 13 bases between the two ends. Written as DNA, the CDR3 is TGTGCCTGTTTCTTCGGGCCCAACACCGGGGAGCTGTTTTTT. Residues: CACFFGPNTGELFF. Combining the CDR3 with reference TRBV30 and TRBJ2-2 gives the whole variable domain SQTIHQWPATLVQPVGSPLSLECTVEGTSNPNLYWYRQAAGRGLQLLFYSVGIGQISSEVPQNLSASRPQDRQFILSSKKLLLSDSGFYLCACFFGPNTGELFFGEGSRLTVL.

J is TRBJ1-2 and V is TRBV7-9; D is unclear. Trimming stripped 0 bases from V and 4 bases from J, with 15 bases between. Germline V gene lookup returns CDR1 SEHNR and CDR2 FQNEAQ (reference sequence). CDR3 length equals 16 residues. The CDR3 protein is CASSLAGAELFYGYTF. CDR3 in DNA: TGTGCCAGCAGCTTAGCCGGAGCCGAATTATTCTATGGCTACACCTTC.

This clone was picked up a small number of times. V and J are TRBV28 and TRBJ1-4; TRBD1 is a possible D gene (6 bases). With 5 bases removed from V and 4 bases from J, the gap between germline ends came to 11 bases. CDR3 size: 14 residues. From germline, CDR1 is MDHEN and CDR2 SYDVKM. The CDR3 protein is CASSPTGGNEKLFF. Here the CDR3 DNA reads TGTGCCAGCAGTCCGACAGGAGGTAATGAAAAACTGTTTTTT.

The chain employs TRBV9 and TRBJ1-1, with a tentative D call TRBD1 (5 bases). The CDR3 has 17 residues. V gave up 4 bases and J gave up 3 bases, with 22 bases separating them. The germline V gene has CDR1 SGDLS and CDR2 YYNGEE. The CDR3 sequence is CASSPQWGGVADTEAFF. In nucleotides, the CDR3 is TGTGCCAGCAGCCCCCAGTGGGGGGGGGTTGCGGACACTGAAGCTTTCTTT.

This chain uses TRBV18 with TRBJ2-5, with 8 bases lining up with TRBD1. Trimming cost V 5 bases and J 1 base; bases outside gene matches: 3. This CDR3 has 14 residues. Looked up from germline, CDR1 is KGHSH and CDR2 is LQKENI. CDR3 nucleotides: TGTGCCAGCTCATTCGGGACAGGCCAAGAGACCCAGTACTTC. Protein sequence: CASSFGTGQETQYF.

The chain has TRBV5-1 and TRBJ1-1; 8 nucleotides match TRBD1. The ends lost 4 bases at V and 4 bases at J; junction bases unmatched: 6. This CDR3 has 14 residues. Germline values: CDR1 SGHRS, CDR2 YFSETQ. The CDR3 DNA reads as TGCGCCAGCAGCGGGGGACAGGAGGGCACTGAAGCTTTCTTT. This sequence encodes CASSGGQEGTEAFF.

CDR3 residues: CASSLGQTGGNNEQFF. In DNA, the CDR3 is TGTGCCAGCAGCTTAGGGCAGACAGGGGGTAACAATGAGCAGTTCTTC. This chain connects TRBV5-4 to TRBJ2-1; TRBD1 aligns across 9 bases. Trimming removed 2 bases from V and 5 bases from J; junction bases left unmatched: 8. CDR1 is SGHNT, CDR2 YYREEE, per germline (reference sequence). This CDR3 has 16 residues.